The 18 T cell receptor beta chains given below trace back to one sample, sequenced in a study of T cells in Graves' hyperthyroidism and ophthalmopathy (dated by TCRdb to between 2018 and 2020). Libraries were constructed by multiplex PCR. For sequencing, an Illumina HiSeq 2000 was employed. The TCR beta CDR3 regions were amplified from the RNA transcripts. A first-round RT-PCR of the TCR CDR3 used the HTBI primer set with the Qiagen OneStep RT-PCR kit. TCRdb took the public reads, trimmed them with fastp at Q25, ran MiXCR for clone calling and kept in-frame beta chains. Each CDR3 protein gets just one entry, which takes the most common genes and DNA from the rows behind it. The sample yields hundreds of thousands of distinct CDR3 sequences; more than 45% were counted once. The top ten clonotypes cover 8.2% of the sample. Sequenced material: peripheral blood or thyroid tissue (not recorded which). These receptors originate from a woman under 30 with Graves' hyperthyroidism. Donor details come from another sample of the same person, matched by shared clones.

This clonotype was found many times. V usage is TRBV10-3 and J usage is TRBJ1-1, with D perhaps TRBD1 (5 bases). The CDR3 has 14 amino acids. The germline V and J ends were trimmed by 7 bases and 3 bases, with 15 bases remaining between them. CDR1 ENHRY and CDR2 SYGVKD come from the germline V gene. CDR3 nucleotide sequence: TGTGCCATCACCCCAGGGTTCAGGGACACTGAAGCTTTCTTT. It encodes CAITPGFRDTEAFF.

This chain joins TRBV4-1 and TRBJ1-5; D is unresolved. V was shortened by 1 base and J by 7 bases, with 8 bases between the two germline ends. Germline values: CDR1 MGHRA, CDR2 YSYEKL. The CDR3 is 13 amino acids. DNA of the CDR3: TGCGCCAGCAGCCAAGGCTGGATCCAGCCCCAGCATTTT. Protein sequence: CASSQGWIQPQHF.

The chain carries TRBV19 and TRBJ1-1; D remains ambiguous. The CDR3 has 14 residues. CDR1 is LNHDA and CDR2 is SQIVND in the germline V gene (reference sequence). V was trimmed by 6 bases and J by 0 bases, leaving 11 bases between them. CDR3 sequence (DNA): TGTGCCAGTAGGGAGAGCAGGATGAACACTGAAGCTTTCTTT. Its translation: CASRESRMNTEAFF.

The chain uses TRBV7-1 and TRBJ2-7, with 8 bases lining up with TRBD2. TRBV7-1 is an ORF, with its function uncertain. CDR3 length: 14 residues. Losses at the gene ends were 3 bases for V and 8 bases for J; bases not matched to a gene: 9. Here the CDR3 DNA reads TGTGCCAGCAGCTCCGAAGGACTAGCATACCAGCAGTACTTC. Translated, it gives CASSSEGLAYQQYF.

The rearrangement uses TRBV19 and TRBJ1-4, with a possible D match to TRBD1 (5 bases). This CDR3 is 16 amino acids long. Per germline, CDR1 LNHDA and CDR2 SQIVND (reference sequence). The V gene lost 1 base and the J gene lost 0 bases, with 9 bases spanning the gap. The CDR3 sequence: CASSIVGVSTNEKLFF. In nucleotides, the CDR3 is TGTGCCAGTAGTATAGTGGGGGTCTCAACTAATGAAAAACTGTTTTTT.

The V call is TRBV7-2, the J call TRBJ1-3, with D perhaps TRBD1 (5 bases). CDR3 length: 16 amino acids. CDR1 is SGHTA and CDR2 is FQGNSA in the germline V gene. The V gene lost 1 base and the J gene lost 0 bases, with 10 bases spanning the gap. Written as DNA, the CDR3 is TGTGCCAGCAGCTTAGGTGACAGAACCTCTGGAAACACCATATATTTT. Amino acid sequence: CASSLGDRTSGNTIYF.

V and J are TRBV7-6 and TRBJ1-2; TRBD1 matches 7 bases. The CDR3 is 12 amino acids. Germline V gene lookup returns CDR1 SGHVS and CDR2 FNYEAQ. Trimming removed 5 bases from V and 6 bases from J; junction bases left unmatched: 3. In DNA, the CDR3 is TGTGCCAGCAGCGGACAGGAAGATGGCTACACCTTC. Translating it yields CASSGQEDGYTF.

This clonotype showed up just a few times. The rearrangement links TRBV4-3 to TRBJ1-2; 9 bases are a match to TRBD1. Losses at the gene ends were 3 bases for V and 4 bases for J; bases not matched to a gene: 6. This CDR3 is built from 15 residues. The germline CDR1 and CDR2 sequences are LGHNA and YSLEER. The DNA for the CDR3 is TGCGCCAGCAGCCATGAAGGGACAGGGCTCTATGGCTACACCTTC. Amino acid sequence: CASSHEGTGLYGYTF.

CDR3 residues: CSVAWAGGAYEQFF. CDR3 coding DNA: TGCAGCGTTGCTTGGGCGGGAGGGGCCTACGAGCAGTTCTTC. The chain recombines TRBV29-1 with TRBJ2-1; TRBD2 aligns across 9 bases. CDR1 SQVTM and CDR2 ANQGSEA come from the germline V gene. CDR3 length equals 14 residues. The J segment lost 10 bases and the V segment lost 4 bases, leaving 11 bases of the junction unmatched.

The rearrangement uses TRBV7-9 and TRBJ1-4; D gene uncertain. The CDR3 contains 13 residues. Between the trimmed V and J ends, which lost 4 bases and 5 bases, there was a span of 8 bases. Germline V gives CDR1 SEHNR, CDR2 FQNEAQ (reference sequence). CDR3 region: CASSSEINEKLFF. The DNA for the CDR3 is TGTGCCAGCAGCTCCGAGATAAATGAAAAACTGTTTTTT.

V gene TRBV2 combines with J gene TRBJ2-5; TRBD1 agrees at 7 bases. The CDR3 sequence is 15 residues long. CDR1 SNHLY and CDR2 FYNNEI come from the germline V gene. The V gene end was trimmed by 6 bases and the J gene end by 3 bases; junction bases not matched to a gene: 10. In DNA form, the CDR3 reads TGTGCCAGCAGACCAACCCTAACAGGGGAAGAGACCCAGTACTTC. It specifies CASRPTLTGEETQYF.

Note on this clonotype: A clone one base away is much larger, so this may be a read error. The chain employs TRBV24-1 and TRBJ2-5; 8 nucleotides align to TRBD1. Per the germline V gene, CDR1 is KGHDR and CDR2 is SFDVKD. Losses at the gene ends were 7 bases for V and 2 bases for J; bases not matched to a gene: 8. CDR3 length: 15 amino acids. CDR3 in DNA: TGTGCCACCAGGTCAACCGGGACAGGTCAAGAGACCCAGTACTTC. It translates to CATRSTGTGQETQYF.

This clonotype has a handful of counts. The chain has TRBV29-1 and TRBJ2-5; 8 bases match TRBD2. Trimming at V came to 3 bases and at J to 5 bases, leaving 11 bases not matched to a gene. CDR3 size: 15 residues. Looked up from germline, CDR1 is SQVTM and CDR2 is ANQGSEA. CDR3 loop: CSVDPEGTSGETQYF. DNA of the CDR3: TGCAGCGTTGATCCCGAGGGGACTAGTGGTGAGACCCAGTACTTC.

The genes are TRBV7-9 and TRBJ2-7; TRBD1 matches 9 bases. The V gene end was trimmed by 5 bases and the J gene end by 7 bases; junction bases not matched to a gene: 12. The CDR3 is 15 amino acids. CDR1 is SEHNR, CDR2 FQNEAQ, per germline (reference sequence). DNA of the CDR3: TGTGCCAGCAGCCGAAGGGACAGGGTGGGGCATGAGCAGTACTTC. Translated: CASSRRDRVGHEQYF.

This clonotype showed up just a few times. The limits of the CDR3 on the DNA are not certain, so only TCRdb's listed CDR3 is given. The chain recombines TRBV10-3 with TRBJ1-1. Germline V gene data show CDR1 as ENHRY and CDR2 as SYGVKD. From its first to its last residue, the CDR3 has 15 amino acids. The CDR3 loop reads CASSTSRSLDLEAFF.

This clonotype was seen a handful of times. The chain uses TRBV7-8 and TRBJ2-7, with TRBD2 identical over 9 bases. Germline V gene lookup returns CDR1 SGHVS and CDR2 FQNEAQ. V was clipped by 5 bases and J by 3 bases; unmatched bases: 11. The CDR3 extends over 16 amino acids. As DNA, the CDR3 is TGTGCCAGCAGCAGCGGCGGGAGGGCCCGTAGCTACGAGCAGTACTTC. Its translation is CASSSGGRARSYEQYF.

This rearrangement joins TRBV7-8 to TRBJ2-7; D remains unclear. Gene TRBJ2-1 matches the end of the DNA better, so the J call may be wrong. Germline CDR1 SGHVS, CDR2 FQNEAQ. CDR3 length: 13 amino acids. Here the CDR3 DNA reads TGTGCCAGCAGCTTCACAGCTTACAATGAGCAGTTCTTC. As protein: CASSFTAYNEQFF.

The chain is built from TRBV7-2 and TRBJ1-5; 8 bases agree with TRBD1. Germline CDR1 reads SGHTA; CDR2 reads FQGNSA. This CDR3 is built from 18 residues. After removal of 3 bases from V and 5 bases from J, the junction contained 15 bases not matched to a gene. CDR3 residues: CASSLVRSGGVWDQPQHF. The CDR3 DNA reads as TGTGCCAGCAGCTTGGTTAGGTCAGGGGGCGTGTGGGATCAGCCCCAGCATTTT.